This TCR beta chain derives from a study of blood T cell repertoires in COVID-19 (TCRdb year 2020). In terms of the full investigation: Collaborator samples came from the United States, Italy and Spain and covered acute and convalescent phases of COVID-19. The material from the prospective study consisted of cDNA or gDNA derived from T cells, B-cell-depleted T cells, or PBMCs. The samples were drawn from the first 160 participants of the ongoing ImmuneRACE study and from 1,254 subjects provided by 6 global collaborators. HLA class I and class II types, where available, came from metadata supplied by the sample provider rather than from assay-based typing. Sample metadata almost always included a de-identified subject ID, COVID-19 status, age in years and sex. Deeply sampled blood TCRbeta repertoires from subjects exposed to, actively infected with, or recovered from COVID-19 were included in the dataset. The repertoires were made available in a free public database intended to serve as a resource for research on the immune response to SARS-CoV-2. The research as a whole found: The amount of clinical and demographic metadata varied by source and participant and was provided uncurated.

About this clone: What antigen it recognizes has not been identified. The record has no base qualities; no much larger clone is one base away.

The immunoSEQ Assay, a bias-controlled multiplex PCR, was used to amplify TCRbeta CDR3 regions from genomic DNA. In the source study's methods: Within the assay, amplification of reference gene primers was used to estimate how many nucleated cells each sample contained. Sequence reads were collapsed and filtered to measure the absolute abundance of every unique TCRbeta CDR3 rearrangement. For each sample, productive Simpson clonality was calculated by taking the square root of Simpson's diversity index across productive rearrangements. TCRdb holds this immuneACCESS table with in-frame rearrangements only. Some clones are missing; in checked studies, unresolved V genes explain under half, and the rest has no known cause. The DNA gave D and trimming, while V, J and clone size come from that table. For this sample the table gives roughly 89,000 clones, of which roughly 80% were detected only once. Clones ranked in the top ten supply 15% of the sample.

Whole blood was collected in K2EDTA tubes by collaborating institutions according to the institutions' own protocols. Collaborator samples were shipped for TCRbeta analysis as frozen whole blood, isolated PBMCs, or DNA extracted from either sample type. Taken from cysteine to phenylalanine, the CDR3 has 14 residues. The kept DNA is CDR3 alone, 42 bases in frame from the first base. V trim: 4 bases; J trim: 7 bases; unmatched bases: 7. The germline V gene (reference sequence) supplies CDR1 SGHNT and CDR2 YYREEE. This chain joins TRBV5-4 to TRBJ1-3; 8 central bases correspond to TRBD1. The TCR was taken from a woman older than 75 with acute or convalescent COVID-19. Sequencing was done on a sample of peripheral blood. The DNA sequence is given as TGTGCCAGCAGCGGGGACAGGCCGAGGAACACCATATATTTT. Its translation is CASSGDRPRNTIYF.